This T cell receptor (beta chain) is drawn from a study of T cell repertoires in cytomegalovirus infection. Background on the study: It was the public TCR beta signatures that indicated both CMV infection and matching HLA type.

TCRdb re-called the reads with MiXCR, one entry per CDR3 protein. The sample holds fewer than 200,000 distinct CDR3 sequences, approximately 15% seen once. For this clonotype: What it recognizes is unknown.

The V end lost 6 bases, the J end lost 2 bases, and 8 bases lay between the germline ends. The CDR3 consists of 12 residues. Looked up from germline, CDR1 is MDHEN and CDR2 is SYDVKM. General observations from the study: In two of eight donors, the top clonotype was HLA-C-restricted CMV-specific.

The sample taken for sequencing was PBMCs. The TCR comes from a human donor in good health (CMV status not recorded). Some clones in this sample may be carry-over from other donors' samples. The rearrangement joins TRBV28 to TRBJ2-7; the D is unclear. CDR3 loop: CASSPITYEQYF. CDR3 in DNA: TGTGCCAGCAGCCCCATAACCTACGAGCAGTACTTC.